This T cell receptor beta chain stems from a study of response to subunit inactivated influenza vaccine. Findings and caveats of the study: Few new T cells, the authors suggested, are recruited by each seasonal influenza vaccination.

This clonotype was detected once. Its target is not known. The CDR3 totals 16 residues. The germline gives CDR1 SGHRS, CDR2 YFSETQ. Trimming left V 4 bases short and J 5 bases short, with 21 bases between. One entry per CDR3 protein results from TCRdb running MiXCR on the RT-PCR reads. This repertoire shows more than 700,000 distinct CDR3 sequences, about 20% found once; its top ten account for roughly 10%. The sequencing used PBMCs from blood, collected 5 days after vaccination. V usage is TRBV5-1 and J usage is TRBJ2-5; TRBD1 is a possible D gene (5 bases). This clonotype originated in a man aged 45-65 years who received an inactivated influenza vaccine. The CDR3 bases are TGCGCCAGCAGCCCCGGACACCCGCAGACTTGGGAGACCCAGTACTTC. Its protein product is CASSPGHPQTWETQYF.